This TCR beta chain came from a study of cytomegalovirus exposure and HLA in healthy donors. Study-level points and caveats: Reports indicated that the classifier achieved high specificity and sensitivity in diagnosing cytomegalovirus status. The authors later linked a missense DCLRE1C variant to TCR beta V- and J-gene trimming.

The PCR was carried out with 60 Vbeta primers and 13 Jbeta primers. Authors' data handling: In a later analysis, some 11 million of 75 million to 85 million unique beta chains occurred in at least two donors. Sequenced by immunoSEQ multiplex PCR; TCRdb stores in-frame clones only, minus some. That table is the source of V, J and clone size, and D and trimming were worked out from the DNA. Its clone listing holds over 200,000 clones. The CDR3 length is 15 residues. Germline lookup yields CDR1 MNHEY and CDR2 SMNVEV (reference sequence). V was shortened by 5 bases and J by 7 bases, with 20 bases between the two germline ends. On this clone: Antigen unknown.

The chain uses TRBV27 and TRBJ1-2; the D gene is possibly TRBD1 (5 bases). Sequencing used PBMCs. This receptor was obtained from a woman aged 30 to 39 in good health and CMV-seropositive. For the CDR3, the DNA is TGTGCCAGCAGTCCCCTCAAGGGGAATCGGAGTGGCTACACCTTC. Translating it yields CASSPLKGNRSGYTF.